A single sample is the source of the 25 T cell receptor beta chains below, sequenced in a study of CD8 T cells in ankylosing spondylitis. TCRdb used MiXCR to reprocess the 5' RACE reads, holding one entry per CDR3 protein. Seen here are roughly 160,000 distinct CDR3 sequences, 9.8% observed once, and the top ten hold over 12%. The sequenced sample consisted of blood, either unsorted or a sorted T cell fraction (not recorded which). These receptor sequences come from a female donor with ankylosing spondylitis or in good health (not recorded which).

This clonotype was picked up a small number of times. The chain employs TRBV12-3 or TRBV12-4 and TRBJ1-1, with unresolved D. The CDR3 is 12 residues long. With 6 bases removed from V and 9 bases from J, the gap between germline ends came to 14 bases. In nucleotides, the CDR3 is TGTGCCAGCAGCCCCAATGGACTCCAAGCTTTCTTT. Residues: CASSPNGLQAFF.

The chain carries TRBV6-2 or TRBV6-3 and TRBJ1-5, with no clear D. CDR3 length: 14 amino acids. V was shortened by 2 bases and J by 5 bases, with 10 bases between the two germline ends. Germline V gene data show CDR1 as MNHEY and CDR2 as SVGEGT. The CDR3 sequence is CASSYGDSYQPQHF. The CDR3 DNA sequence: TGTGCCAGCAGTTACGGGGATTCATATCAGCCCCAGCATTTT.

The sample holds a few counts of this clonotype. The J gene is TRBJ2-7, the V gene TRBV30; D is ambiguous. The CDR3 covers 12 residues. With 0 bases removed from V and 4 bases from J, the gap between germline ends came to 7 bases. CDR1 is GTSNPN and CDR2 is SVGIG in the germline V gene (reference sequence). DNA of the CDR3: TGTGCCTGGAGTGTAGAAGGGTACGAGCAGTACTTC. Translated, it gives CAWSVEGYEQYF.

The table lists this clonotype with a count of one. The CDR3: CAILKQGGAFF. For the CDR3, the DNA is TGTGCCATCTTGAAGCAGGGGGGAGCTTTCTTT. The rearrangement links TRBV6-1 to TRBJ1-1; the match to TRBD1 covers 7 bases. Germline V gives CDR1 MNHNS, CDR2 SASEGT. The CDR3 length is 11 residues. After removal of 10 bases from V and 10 bases from J, the junction contained 9 bases not matched to a gene.

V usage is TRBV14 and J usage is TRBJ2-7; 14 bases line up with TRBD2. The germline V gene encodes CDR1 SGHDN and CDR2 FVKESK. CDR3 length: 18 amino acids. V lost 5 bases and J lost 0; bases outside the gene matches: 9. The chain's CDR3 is CASSGGLAGVMASYEQYF. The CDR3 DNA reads TGTGCCAGCAGCGGGGGACTAGCGGGAGTCATGGCCTCCTACGAGCAGTACTTC.

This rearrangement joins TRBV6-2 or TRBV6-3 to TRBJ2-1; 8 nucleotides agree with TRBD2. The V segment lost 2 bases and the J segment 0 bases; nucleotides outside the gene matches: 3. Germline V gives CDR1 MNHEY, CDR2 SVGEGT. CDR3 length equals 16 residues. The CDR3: CASSYGSGSSYNEQFF. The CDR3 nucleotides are TGTGCCAGCAGTTACGGGAGCGGGAGCTCCTACAATGAGCAGTTCTTC.

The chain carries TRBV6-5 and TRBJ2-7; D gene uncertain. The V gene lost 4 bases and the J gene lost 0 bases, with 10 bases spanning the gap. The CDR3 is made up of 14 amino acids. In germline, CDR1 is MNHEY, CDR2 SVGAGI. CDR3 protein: CASSSPGGSYEQYF. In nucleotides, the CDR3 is TGTGCCAGCAGTTCCCCGGGTGGCTCCTACGAGCAGTACTTC.

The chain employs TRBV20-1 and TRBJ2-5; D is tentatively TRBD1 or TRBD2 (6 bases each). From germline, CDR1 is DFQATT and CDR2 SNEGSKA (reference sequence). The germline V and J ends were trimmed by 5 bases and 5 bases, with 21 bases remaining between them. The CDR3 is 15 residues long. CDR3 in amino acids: CSALAPPGARETQYF. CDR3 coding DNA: TGCAGTGCTCTAGCCCCCCCGGGGGCAAGGGAGACCCAGTACTTC.

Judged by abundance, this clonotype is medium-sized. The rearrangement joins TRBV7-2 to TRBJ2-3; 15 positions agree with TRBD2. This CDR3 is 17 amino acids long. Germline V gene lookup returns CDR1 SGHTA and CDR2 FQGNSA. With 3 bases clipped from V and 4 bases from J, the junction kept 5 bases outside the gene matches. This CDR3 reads CASSLGLAGGGADTQYF. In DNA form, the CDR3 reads TGTGCCAGCAGCTTGGGACTAGCGGGAGGAGGGGCAGATACGCAGTATTTT.

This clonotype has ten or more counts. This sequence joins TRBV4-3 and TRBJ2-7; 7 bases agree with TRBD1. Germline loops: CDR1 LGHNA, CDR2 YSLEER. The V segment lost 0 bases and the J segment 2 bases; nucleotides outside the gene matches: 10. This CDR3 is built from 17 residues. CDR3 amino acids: CASSQEWTAGGPYEQYF. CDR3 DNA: TGCGCCAGCAGCCAAGAATGGACGGCAGGGGGTCCCTACGAGCAGTACTTC.

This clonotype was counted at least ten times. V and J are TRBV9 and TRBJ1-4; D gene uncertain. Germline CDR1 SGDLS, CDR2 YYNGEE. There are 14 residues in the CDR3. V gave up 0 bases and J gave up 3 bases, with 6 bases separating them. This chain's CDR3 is CASSVGVSNEKLFF. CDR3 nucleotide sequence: TGTGCCAGCAGCGTAGGAGTGTCTAATGAAAAACTGTTTTTT.

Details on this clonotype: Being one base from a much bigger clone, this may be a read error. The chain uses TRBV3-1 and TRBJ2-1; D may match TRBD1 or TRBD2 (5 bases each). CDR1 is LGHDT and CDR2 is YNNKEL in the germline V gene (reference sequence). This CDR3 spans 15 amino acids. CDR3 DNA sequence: TGTGCCTGCAGCCCCCTTGGACATGAGGGCGATGAGCAGTTCTTC. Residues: CACSPLGHEGDEQFF.

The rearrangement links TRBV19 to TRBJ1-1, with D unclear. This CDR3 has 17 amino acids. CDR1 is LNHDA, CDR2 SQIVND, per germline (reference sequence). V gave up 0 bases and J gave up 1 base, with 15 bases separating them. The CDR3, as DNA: TGTGCCAGTAGTATAGATCCCAATCGCCCAAAGAACACTGAAGCTTTCTTT. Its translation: CASSIDPNRPKNTEAFF. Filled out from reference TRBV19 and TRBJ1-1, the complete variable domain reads DGGITQSPKYLFRKEGQNVTLSCEQNLNHDAMYWYRQDPGQGLRLIYYSQIVNDFQKGDIAEGYSVSREKKESFPLTVTSAQKNPTAFYLCASSIDPNRPKNTEAFFGQGTRLTVV.

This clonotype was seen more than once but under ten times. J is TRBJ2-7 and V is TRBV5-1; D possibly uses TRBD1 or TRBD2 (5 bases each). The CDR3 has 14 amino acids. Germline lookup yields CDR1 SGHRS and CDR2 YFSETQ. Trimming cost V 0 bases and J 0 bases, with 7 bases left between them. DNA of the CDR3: TGCGCCAGCAGCTTGGCTGGGGGCTCCTACGAGCAGTACTTC. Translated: CASSLAGGSYEQYF. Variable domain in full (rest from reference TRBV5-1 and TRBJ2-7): KAGVTQTPRYLIKTRGQQVTLSCSPISGHRSVSWYQQTPGQGLQFLFEYFSETQRNKGNFPGRFSGRQFSNSRSEMNVSTLELGDSALYLCASSLAGGSYEQYFGPGTRLTVT.

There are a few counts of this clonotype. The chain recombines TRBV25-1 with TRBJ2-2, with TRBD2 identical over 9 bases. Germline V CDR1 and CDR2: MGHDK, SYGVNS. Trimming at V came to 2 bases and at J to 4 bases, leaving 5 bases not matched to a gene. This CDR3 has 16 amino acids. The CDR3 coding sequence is TGTGCCAGCAGTGAAAGGAGTAGCGGGAGCACCGGGGAGCTGTTTTTT. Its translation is CASSERSSGSTGELFF.

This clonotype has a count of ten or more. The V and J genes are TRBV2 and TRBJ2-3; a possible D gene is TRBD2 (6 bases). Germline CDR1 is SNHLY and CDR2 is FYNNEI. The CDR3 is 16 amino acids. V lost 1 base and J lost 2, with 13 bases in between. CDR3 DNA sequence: TGTGCCAGCAGTGAAGAGCAAGGCGGGAACACAGATACGCAGTATTTT. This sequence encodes CASSEEQGGNTDTQYF.

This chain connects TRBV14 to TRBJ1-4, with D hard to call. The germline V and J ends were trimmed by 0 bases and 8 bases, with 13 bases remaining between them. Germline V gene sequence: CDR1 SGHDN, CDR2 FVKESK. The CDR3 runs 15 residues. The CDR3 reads CASSQDGGNWEKLFF. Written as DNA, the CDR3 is TGTGCCAGCAGCCAAGATGGCGGGAACTGGGAAAAACTGTTTTTT.

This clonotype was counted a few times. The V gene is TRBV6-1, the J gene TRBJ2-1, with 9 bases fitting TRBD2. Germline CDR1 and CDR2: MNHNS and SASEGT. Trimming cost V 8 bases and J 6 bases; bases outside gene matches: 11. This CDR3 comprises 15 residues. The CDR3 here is CASGLSGSRINEQFF. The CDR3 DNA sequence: TGTGCCAGCGGCCTTAGCGGGAGTAGGATCAATGAGCAGTTCTTC.

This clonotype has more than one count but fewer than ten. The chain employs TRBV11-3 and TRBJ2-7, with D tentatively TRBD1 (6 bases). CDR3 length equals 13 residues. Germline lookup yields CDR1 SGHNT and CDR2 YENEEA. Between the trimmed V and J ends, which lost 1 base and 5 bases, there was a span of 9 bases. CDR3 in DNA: TGTGCCAGCAGCTTAGGCAGGGACAACGAGCAGTACTTC. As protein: CASSLGRDNEQYF.

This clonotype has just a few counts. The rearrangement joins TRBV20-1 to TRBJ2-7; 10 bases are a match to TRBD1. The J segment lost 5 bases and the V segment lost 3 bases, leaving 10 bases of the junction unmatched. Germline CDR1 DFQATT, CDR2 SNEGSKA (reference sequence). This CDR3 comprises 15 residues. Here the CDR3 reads CSARETGGDLNEQYF. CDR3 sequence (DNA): TGCAGTGCTAGGGAGACAGGGGGCGACTTGAACGAGCAGTACTTC.

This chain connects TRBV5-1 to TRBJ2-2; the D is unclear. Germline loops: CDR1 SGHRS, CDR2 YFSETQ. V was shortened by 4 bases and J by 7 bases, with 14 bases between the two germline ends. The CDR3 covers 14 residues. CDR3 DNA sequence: TGCGCCAGCAGCCGTACCGGAGTCTTCGGGGAGCTGTTTTTT. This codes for CASSRTGVFGELFF.

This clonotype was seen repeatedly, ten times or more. The CDR3 DNA reads TGTGCCAGCAGTTTAAGGAACACCGGGGAGCTGTTTTTT. Translating gives CASSLRNTGELFF. The genes are TRBV12-3 or TRBV12-4 and TRBJ2-2; D is ambiguous. The CDR3 loop spans 13 amino acids. Trimming cost V 2 bases and J 1 base, with 2 bases left between them.

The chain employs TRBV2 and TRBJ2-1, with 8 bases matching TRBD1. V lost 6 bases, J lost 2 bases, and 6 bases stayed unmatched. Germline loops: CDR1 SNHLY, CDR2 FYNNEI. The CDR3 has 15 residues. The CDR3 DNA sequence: TGTGCCAGCAGAGCCGGACAGGGAGCCTACAATGAGCAGTTCTTC. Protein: CASRAGQGAYNEQFF.

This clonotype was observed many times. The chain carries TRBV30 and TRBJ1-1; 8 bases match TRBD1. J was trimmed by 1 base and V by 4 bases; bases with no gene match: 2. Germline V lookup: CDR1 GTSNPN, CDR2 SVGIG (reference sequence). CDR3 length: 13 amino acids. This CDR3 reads CAWKDRANTEAFF. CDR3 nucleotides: TGTGCCTGGAAGGACAGGGCGAACACTGAAGCTTTCTTT.

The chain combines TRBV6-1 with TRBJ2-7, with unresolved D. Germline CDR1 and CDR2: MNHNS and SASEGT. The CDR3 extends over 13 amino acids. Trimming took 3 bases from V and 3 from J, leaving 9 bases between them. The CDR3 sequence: CASSDWAGYEQYF. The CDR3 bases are TGTGCCAGCAGTGATTGGGCCGGCTACGAGCAGTACTTC.